In its sample, the clone carrying this TCR beta chain was seen a few times. This sample was taken from a study of blood T cell repertoires in COVID-19. Looking at the study overall: Acute and convalescent COVID-19 samples came from the United States, Italy and Spain.

Original data processing: Using reference gene primer amplification, nucleated cell counts were estimated. Sequencing was performed with immunoSEQ multiplex PCR; in TCRdb, only in-frame clones are kept and a portion is missing. Clone size and V and J calls were adopted from that table, with D and trimming inferred from the DNA. Here the sample spans some 200,000 clones, about 86% being singletons. The CDR3 loop spans 16 amino acids. The V and J ends lost 5 bases and 3 bases, in that order; junction bases with no gene match: 4. CDR1 is MNHEY and CDR2 is SMNVEV in the germline V gene (reference sequence).

The receptor comes from a man aged 30-40 years with active or convalescent COVID-19. The sample was peripheral blood. The chain has TRBV27 and TRBJ2-1, with TRBD2 matching over 13 bases. The CDR3 DNA sequence: TGTGCCAGCAGTACTAGCGGGAGGGCAGGCTACAATGAGCAGTTCTTC. Amino acids: CASSTSGRAGYNEQFF.